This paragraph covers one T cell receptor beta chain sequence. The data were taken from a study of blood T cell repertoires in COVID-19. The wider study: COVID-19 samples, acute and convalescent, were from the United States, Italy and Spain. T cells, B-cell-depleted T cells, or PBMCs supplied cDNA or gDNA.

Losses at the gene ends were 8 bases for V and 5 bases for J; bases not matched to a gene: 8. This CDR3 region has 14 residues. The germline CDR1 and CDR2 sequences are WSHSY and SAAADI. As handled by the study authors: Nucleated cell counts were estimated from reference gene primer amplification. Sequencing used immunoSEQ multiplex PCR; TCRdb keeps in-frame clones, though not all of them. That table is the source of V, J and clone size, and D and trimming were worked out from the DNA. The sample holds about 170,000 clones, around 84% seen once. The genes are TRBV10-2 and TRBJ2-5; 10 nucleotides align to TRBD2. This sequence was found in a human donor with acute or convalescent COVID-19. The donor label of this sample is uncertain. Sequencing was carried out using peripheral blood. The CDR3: CASHSGGLGETQYF. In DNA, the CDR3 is TGCGCCAGCCATAGCGGGGGGCTCGGGGAGACCCAGTACTTC.